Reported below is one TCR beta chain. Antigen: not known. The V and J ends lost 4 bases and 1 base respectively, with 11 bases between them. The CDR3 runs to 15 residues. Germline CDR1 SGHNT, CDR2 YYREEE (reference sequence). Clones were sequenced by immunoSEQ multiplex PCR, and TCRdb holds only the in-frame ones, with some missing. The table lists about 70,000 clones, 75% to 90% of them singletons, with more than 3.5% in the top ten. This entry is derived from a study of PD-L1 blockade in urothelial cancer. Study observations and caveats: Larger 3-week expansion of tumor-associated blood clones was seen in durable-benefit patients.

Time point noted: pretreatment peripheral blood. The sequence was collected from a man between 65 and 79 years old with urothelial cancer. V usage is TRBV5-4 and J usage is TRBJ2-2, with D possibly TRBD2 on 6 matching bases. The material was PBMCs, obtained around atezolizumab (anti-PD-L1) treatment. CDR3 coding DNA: TGTGCCAGCAGCCTCCCCGGGAGGAACACCGGGGAGCTGTTTTTT. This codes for CASSLPGRNTGELFF.